This T cell receptor beta chain appears in the sequencing data of a study of blood T cell repertoires in COVID-19. On the study more broadly: Spain, Italy and the United States supplied samples that represented acute and convalescent COVID-19.

Looked up from germline, CDR1 is SGHRS and CDR2 is YFSETQ. There are 19 residues in the CDR3. After removal of 1 base from V and 4 bases from J, the junction contained 16 bases not matched to a gene. Measured with immunoSEQ multiplex PCR; TCRdb has only the in-frame clones, and not every one. The repertoire holds 260,000 or so clones, with 85% to 90% as singletons. The sequencing input was PBMCs or T cells enriched from blood (not recorded which). The receptor's source is a man between 18 and 35 years old who had recovered from COVID-19. This chain links TRBV5-1 with TRBJ2-2, with 7 bases lining up with TRBD2. The CDR3: CASSLSAGAAISGTGELFF. The CDR3 bases are TGCGCCAGCAGCTTGTCGGCGGGAGCGGCAATATCGGGCACCGGGGAGCTGTTTTTT. Full variable domain (remainder filled in from reference TRBV5-1 and TRBJ2-2): KAGVTQTPRYLIKTRGQQVTLSCSPISGHRSVSWYQQTPGQGLQFLFEYFSETQRNKGNFPGRFSGRQFSNSRSEMNVSTLELGDSALYLCASSLSAGAAISGTGELFFGEGSRLTVL.